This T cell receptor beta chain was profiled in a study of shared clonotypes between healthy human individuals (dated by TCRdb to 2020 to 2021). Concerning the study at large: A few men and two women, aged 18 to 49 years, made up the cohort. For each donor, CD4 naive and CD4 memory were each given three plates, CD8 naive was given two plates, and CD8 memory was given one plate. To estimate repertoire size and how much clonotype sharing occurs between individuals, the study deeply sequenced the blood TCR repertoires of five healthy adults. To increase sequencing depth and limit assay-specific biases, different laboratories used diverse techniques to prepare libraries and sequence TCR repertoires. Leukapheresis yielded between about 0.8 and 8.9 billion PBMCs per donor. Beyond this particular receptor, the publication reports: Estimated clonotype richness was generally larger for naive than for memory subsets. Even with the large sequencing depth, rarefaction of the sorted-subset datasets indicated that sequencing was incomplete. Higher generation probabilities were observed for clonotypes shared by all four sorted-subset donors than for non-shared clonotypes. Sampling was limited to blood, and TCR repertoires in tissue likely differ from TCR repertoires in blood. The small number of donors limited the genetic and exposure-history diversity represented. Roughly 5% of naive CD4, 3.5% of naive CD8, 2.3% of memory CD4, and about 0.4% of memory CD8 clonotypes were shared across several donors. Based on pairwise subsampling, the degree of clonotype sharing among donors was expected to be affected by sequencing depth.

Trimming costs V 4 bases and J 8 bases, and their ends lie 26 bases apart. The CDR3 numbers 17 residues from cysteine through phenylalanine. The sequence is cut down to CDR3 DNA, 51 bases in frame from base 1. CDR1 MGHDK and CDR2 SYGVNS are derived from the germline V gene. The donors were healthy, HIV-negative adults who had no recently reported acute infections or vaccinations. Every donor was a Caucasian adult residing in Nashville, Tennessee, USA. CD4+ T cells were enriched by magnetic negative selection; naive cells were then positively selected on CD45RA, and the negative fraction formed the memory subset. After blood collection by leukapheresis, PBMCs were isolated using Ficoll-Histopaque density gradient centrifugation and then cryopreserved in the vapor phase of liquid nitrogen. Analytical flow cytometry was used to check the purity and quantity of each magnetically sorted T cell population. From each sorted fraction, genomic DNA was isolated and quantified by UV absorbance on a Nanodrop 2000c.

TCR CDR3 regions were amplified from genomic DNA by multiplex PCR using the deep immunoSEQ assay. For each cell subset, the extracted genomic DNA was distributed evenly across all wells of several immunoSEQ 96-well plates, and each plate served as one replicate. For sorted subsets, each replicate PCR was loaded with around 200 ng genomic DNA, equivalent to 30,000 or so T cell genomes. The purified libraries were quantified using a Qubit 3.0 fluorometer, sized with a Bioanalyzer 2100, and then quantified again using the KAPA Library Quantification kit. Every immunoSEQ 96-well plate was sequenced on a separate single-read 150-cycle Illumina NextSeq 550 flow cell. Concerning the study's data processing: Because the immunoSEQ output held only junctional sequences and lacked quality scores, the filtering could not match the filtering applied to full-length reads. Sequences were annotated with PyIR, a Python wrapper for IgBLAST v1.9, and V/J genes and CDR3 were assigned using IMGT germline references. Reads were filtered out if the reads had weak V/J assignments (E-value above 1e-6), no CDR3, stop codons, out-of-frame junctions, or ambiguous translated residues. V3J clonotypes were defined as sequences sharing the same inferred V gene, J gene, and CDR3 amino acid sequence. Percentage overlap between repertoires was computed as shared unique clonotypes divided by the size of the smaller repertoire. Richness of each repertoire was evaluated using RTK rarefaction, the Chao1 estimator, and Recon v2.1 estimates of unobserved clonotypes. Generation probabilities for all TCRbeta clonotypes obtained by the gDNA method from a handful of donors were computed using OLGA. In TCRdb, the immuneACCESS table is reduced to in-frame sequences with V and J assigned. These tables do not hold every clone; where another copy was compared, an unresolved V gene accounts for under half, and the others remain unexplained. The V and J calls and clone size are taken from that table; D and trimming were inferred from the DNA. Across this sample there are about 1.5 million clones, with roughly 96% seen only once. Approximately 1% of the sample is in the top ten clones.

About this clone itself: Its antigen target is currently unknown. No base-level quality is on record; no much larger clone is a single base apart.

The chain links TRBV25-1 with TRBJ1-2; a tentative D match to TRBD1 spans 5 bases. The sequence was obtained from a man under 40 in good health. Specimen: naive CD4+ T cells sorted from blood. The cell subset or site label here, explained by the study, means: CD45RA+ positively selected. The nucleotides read TGTGCCAGCAGTGGCTATTCGTCTGGGACCGACCCGGGAGGCTACACCTTC. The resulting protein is CASSGYSSGTDPGGYTF.